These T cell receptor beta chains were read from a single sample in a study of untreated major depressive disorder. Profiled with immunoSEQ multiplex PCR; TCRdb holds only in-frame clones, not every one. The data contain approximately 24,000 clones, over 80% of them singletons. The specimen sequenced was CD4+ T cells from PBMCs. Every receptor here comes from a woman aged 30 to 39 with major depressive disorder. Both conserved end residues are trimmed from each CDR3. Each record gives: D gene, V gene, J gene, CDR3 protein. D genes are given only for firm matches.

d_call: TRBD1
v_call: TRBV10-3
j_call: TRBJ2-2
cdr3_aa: ATYRDRAYTGELF

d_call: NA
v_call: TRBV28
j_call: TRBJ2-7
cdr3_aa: ASTSRRTAGYEQY

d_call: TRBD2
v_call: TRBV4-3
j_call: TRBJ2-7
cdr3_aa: ASSQDPTGLAGEQY

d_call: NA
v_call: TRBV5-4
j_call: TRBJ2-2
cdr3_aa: ASSIHLNTGELF

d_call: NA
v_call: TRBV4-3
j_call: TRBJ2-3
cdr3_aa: ASSQDETTLIPTDTQY

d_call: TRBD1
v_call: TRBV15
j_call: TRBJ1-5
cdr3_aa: ATSIGTEAYQPQH

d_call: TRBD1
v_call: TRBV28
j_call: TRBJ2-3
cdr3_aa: ASSPRPGQGADTQY

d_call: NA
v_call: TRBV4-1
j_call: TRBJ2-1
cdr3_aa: ASSQVNSAEQF

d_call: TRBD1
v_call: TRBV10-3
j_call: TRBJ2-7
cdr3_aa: AISERQGSSYEQY

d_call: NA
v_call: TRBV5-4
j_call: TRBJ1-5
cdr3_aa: ASSLDSNQPQH

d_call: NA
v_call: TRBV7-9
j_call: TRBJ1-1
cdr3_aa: ASSFGRANTEAF

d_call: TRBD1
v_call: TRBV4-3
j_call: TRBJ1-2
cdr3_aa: ASSPRDRQSYGYT

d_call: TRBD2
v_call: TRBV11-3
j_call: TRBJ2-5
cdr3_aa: ASSSTRGGTQY

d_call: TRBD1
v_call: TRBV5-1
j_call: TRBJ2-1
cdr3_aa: ASSGGRTGGNEQF

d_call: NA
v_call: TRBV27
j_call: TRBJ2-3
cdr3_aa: ASSGGSSGRTDTQY

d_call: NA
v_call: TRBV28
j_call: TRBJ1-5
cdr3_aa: ASSSEGRRHGFNQPQH

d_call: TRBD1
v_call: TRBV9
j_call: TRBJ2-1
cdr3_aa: ASNRVGTAYNEQF

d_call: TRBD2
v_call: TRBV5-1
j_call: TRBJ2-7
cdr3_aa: ASKPLAGGSYEQY

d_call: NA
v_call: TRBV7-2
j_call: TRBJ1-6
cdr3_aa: ASSFYGNSPLH

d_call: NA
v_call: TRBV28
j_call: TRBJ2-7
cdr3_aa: ASSSLKWGSSYEQY

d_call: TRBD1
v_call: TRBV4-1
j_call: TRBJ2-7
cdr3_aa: ASSPDRSSYEQY

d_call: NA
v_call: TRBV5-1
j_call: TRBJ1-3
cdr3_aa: ASSLGPPNTIY

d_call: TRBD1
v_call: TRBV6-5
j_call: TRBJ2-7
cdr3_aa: ASSRTGDSFEQY

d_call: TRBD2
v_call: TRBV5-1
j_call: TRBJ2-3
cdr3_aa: ASSLTSGREPDTQY

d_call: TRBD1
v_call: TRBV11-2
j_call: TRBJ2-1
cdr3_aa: ASSRRQGGGNEQF